The T cell receptor (beta chain) described here comes from a study of blood T cell repertoires in COVID-19. The V and J ends lost 6 bases and 3 bases, in that order; junction bases with no gene match: 9. CDR3 length: 15 residues. Looked up from germline, CDR1 is MNHNY and CDR2 is SVGAGI (reference sequence). Original processing methods: Using reference gene primer amplification, nucleated cell counts were estimated. The protocol was immunoSEQ multiplex PCR, while the TCRdb copy is restricted to in-frame clones and leaves out a portion. V, J and clone size were drawn from that table, and D and trimming were deduced from the DNA. The table has about 300,000 clones, around 84% seen once.

The sequence derives from a man aged 25-45 years who had recovered from COVID-19. This chain joins TRBV6-6 and TRBJ1-1; TRBD1 agrees at 8 bases. What was sequenced was PBMCs or T cells enriched from blood (not recorded which). CDR3 DNA sequence: TGTGCCAGCAGGGACAGGGCGGGAAAGGACACTGAAGCTTTCTTT. Amino acid sequence: CASRDRAGKDTEAFF.